The 5 T cell receptor beta chains in this list originate from one sample, sequenced in a study of early T cells in non-severe SARS-CoV-2 infection. MiXCR was run by TCRdb on the 5' RACE reads, yielding one entry per CDR3 protein. Among about 30,000 distinct CDR3 sequences, more than 4.5% were seen once, and the ten largest hold more than 10%. Material for sequencing was whole blood. Receptors originate from an adult who was a healthcare worker with PCR-confirmed SARS-CoV-2 infection or an uninfected control (not recorded which).

The gene calls are TRBV18 and TRBJ2-3; no reliable D call. The V gene's germline CDR1 is KGHSH and CDR2 LQKENI. With 3 bases removed from V and 5 bases from J, the gap between germline ends came to 6 bases. The CDR3 has 12 residues. CDR3 DNA sequence: TGTGCCAGCTCACCTCTTGGAGATACGCAGTATTTT. Residues: CASSPLGDTQYF.

This clonotype has ten or more counts. This sequence joins TRBV5-1 and TRBJ1-1; a possible D gene is TRBD1 (6 bases). The CDR3 has 15 amino acids. Germline CDR1 and CDR2: SGHRS and YFSETQ. V lost 0 bases and J lost 3, with 12 bases in between. The DNA of the CDR3 is TGCGCCAGCAGCTTGGCCGCAGGGGAGCACACTGAAGCTTTCTTT. Protein: CASSLAAGEHTEAFF.

This clonotype was picked up many times. The chain combines TRBV2 with TRBJ1-1; 9 bases fit TRBD1. CDR3 size: 16 residues. CDR1 and CDR2 from the germline V gene are SNHLY and FYNNEI. V dropped 6 bases and J dropped 3; count of bases not matched to a gene: 11. The CDR3 coding sequence is TGTGCCAGCAGGAGGACAGGGGCATTTGGGTACACTGAAGCTTTCTTT. Translation: CASRRTGAFGYTEAFF.

This clonotype was observed at least ten times. V is TRBV5-1 and J is TRBJ2-7; no clear D. Germline CDR1 SGHRS, CDR2 YFSETQ. V lost 4 bases to trimming and J lost 3 bases, with 14 bases between them. This CDR3 is built from 14 residues. The CDR3 region is CASSPDGPDYEQYF. DNA for the CDR3: TGCGCCAGCAGCCCGGACGGACCTGACTACGAGCAGTACTTC.

This clonotype was detected ten times or more. This chain connects TRBV29-1 to TRBJ2-7, with unresolved D. The CDR3 spans 12 residues. The V end lost 5 bases, the J end lost 0 bases, and 8 bases lay between the germline ends. Per the germline V gene, CDR1 is SQVTM and CDR2 is ANQGSEA. DNA for the CDR3: TGCAGCGTTAAACAGTTCTCCTACGAGCAGTACTTC. This codes for CSVKQFSYEQYF.